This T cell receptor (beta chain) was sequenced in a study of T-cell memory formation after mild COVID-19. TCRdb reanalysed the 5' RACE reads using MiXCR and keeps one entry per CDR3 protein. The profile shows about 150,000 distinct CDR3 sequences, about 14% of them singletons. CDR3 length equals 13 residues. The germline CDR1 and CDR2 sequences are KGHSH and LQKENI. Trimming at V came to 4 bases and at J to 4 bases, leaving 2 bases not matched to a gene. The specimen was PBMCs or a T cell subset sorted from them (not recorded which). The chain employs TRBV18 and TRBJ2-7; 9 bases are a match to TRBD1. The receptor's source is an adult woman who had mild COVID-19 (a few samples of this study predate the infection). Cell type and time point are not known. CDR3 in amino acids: CASSRGTGYEQYF. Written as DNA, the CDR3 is TGTGCCAGCTCACGGGGGACAGGGTACGAGCAGTACTTC.